This T cell receptor (beta chain) was sequenced for a study of T cell changes during pregnancy in multiple sclerosis (dated by TCRdb to about 2019). Looking at the study overall: In women with multiple sclerosis, the researchers looked at how the T cell repertoire shifted as pregnancy progressed.

Libraries were made using the immunoSEQ multiplex PCR assay. Drawn from immuneACCESS, this table holds only the in-frame rearrangements with V and J called that TCRdb kept. Clones are partly lost; checked studies trace under half to an unresolved V gene and leave the rest unexplained. The sample contains approximately 43,000 clones, 84% of them found a single time. Approximately 0.64% of the sample rests with the top ten. Looking up the germline V gene yields CDR1 SNHLY and CDR2 FYNNEI. Between the V and J ends, shortened by 2 bases and 7 bases respectively, the junction contains 9 bases. Its CDR3 holds 13 amino acids, cysteine through phenylalanine. Only CDR3 DNA is held: 39 bases, read in frame from base 1. In this sample, this clone turned up a few times. There is no known antigen for this receptor. Base qualities are not recorded, but no much larger clone differs from it by a single base.

The specimen was CD4+ T cells from peripheral blood mononuclear cells, collected before pregnancy. This sequence uses TRBV2 and TRBJ1-5, with the D segment identity uncertain. This TCR came from a female donor with multiple sclerosis, enrolled in a pregnancy study. The nucleotides read TGTGCCAGCAGTGAATCCGGGTGGCAGCCCCAGCATTTT. It translates to CASSESGWQPQHF.